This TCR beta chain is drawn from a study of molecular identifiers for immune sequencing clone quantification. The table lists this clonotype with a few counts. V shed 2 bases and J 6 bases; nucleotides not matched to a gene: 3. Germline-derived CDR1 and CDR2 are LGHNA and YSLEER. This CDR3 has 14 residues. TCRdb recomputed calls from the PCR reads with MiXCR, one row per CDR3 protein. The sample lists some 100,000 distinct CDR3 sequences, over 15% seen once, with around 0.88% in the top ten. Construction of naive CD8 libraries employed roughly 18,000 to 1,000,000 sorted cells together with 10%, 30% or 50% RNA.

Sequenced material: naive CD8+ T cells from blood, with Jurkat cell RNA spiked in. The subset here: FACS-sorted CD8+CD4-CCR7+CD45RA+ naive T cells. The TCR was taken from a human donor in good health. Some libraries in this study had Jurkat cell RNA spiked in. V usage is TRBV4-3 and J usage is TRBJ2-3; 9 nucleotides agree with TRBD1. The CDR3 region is CASSQTGGADTQYF. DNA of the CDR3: TGCGCCAGCAGCCAAACAGGGGGCGCGGATACGCAGTATTTT.